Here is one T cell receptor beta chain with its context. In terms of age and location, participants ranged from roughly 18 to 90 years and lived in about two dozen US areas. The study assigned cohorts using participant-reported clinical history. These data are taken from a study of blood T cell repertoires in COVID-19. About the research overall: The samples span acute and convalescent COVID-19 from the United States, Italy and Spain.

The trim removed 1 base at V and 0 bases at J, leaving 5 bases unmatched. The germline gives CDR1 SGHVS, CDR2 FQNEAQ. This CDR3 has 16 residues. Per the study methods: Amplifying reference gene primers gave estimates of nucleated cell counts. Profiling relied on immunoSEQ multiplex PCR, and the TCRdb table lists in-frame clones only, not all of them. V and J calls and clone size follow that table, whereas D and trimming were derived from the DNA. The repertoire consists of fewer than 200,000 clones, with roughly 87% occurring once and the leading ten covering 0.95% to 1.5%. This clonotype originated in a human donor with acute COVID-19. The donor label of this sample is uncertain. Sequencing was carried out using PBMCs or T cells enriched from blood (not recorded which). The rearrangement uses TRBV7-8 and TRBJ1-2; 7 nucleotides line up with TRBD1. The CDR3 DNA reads TGTGCCAGCAGCTTAGTGGGACAGCGAGCTAACTATGGCTACACCTTC. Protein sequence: CASSLVGQRANYGYTF.